This T cell receptor (beta chain) derives from a study of blood T cells in healthy people across ages. V was pared by 4 bases and J by 2 bases, with 7 bases of the junction left unmatched. Germline-derived CDR1 and CDR2 are MDHEN and SYDVKM. The CDR3 totals 18 residues. For the second PCR, which ran for 7 to 11 cycles, a sample-barcoded 5' primer and a J-beta primer mix were used. The study obtained at least 3 million CDR3-containing paired-end reads from every sample. From the 5' RACE reads, TCRdb called clonotypes with MiXCR, one entry per CDR3 protein. The repertoire holds almost 1 million distinct CDR3 sequences, with roughly 51% as singletons.

The sequence was obtained from a woman in her fifties or sixties in good health. V gene TRBV28 combines with J gene TRBJ2-6; 11 nucleotides match TRBD1. The sample was blood. CDR3 DNA sequence: TGTGCCAGCAGTTCCCTGGGACAGGGGGTCCCTGGGGCCAACGTCCTGACTTTC. Protein product: CASSSLGQGVPGANVLTF. Combining the CDR3 with reference TRBV28 and TRBJ2-6 gives the whole variable domain DVKVTQSSRYLVKRTGEKVFLECVQDMDHENMFWYRQDPGLGLRLIYFSYDVKMKEKGDIPEGYSVSREKKERFSLILESASTNQTSMYLCASSSLGQGVPGANVLTFGAGSRLTVL.